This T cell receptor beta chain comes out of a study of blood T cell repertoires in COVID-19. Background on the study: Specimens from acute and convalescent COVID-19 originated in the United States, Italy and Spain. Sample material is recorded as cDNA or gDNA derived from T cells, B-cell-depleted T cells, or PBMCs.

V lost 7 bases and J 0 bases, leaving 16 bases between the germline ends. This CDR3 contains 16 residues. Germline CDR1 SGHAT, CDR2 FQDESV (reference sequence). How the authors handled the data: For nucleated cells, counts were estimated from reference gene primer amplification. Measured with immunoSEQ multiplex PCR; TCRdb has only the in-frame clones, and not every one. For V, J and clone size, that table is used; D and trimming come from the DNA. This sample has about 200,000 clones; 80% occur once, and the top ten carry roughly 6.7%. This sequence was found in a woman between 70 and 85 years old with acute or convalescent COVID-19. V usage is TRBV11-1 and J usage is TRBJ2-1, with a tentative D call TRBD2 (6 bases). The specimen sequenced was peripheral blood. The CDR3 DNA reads TGTGCCAGCACCCACGGCGGGGAGAGCTCCTACAATGAGCAGTTCTTC. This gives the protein CASTHGGESSYNEQFF.